The T cell receptor beta chain described here comes from a study of CD8 T cells in Susac syndrome. An amount of RNA that ranged from 0.5 to 1 ug was reverse transcribed with random hexamers. A single record per CDR3 protein comes from TCRdb applying MiXCR to the immunoSEQ multiplex PCR reads. The sample carries some 150,000 distinct CDR3 sequences, 94% recorded once. TCR beta sequencing covered blood CD8+ and CD4+ T cells. In germline, CDR1 is ENHRY, CDR2 SYGVKD. V dropped 10 bases and J dropped 1 base, with 17 bases sitting between them. The CDR3 loop spans 14 amino acids. The chain recombines TRBV10-3 with TRBJ2-7; D is unresolved. The sequenced sample consisted of CD4+ T cells from PBMCs. This TCR derives from a human donor in good health. The CDR3 region is CASRKSGLSYEQYF. CDR3 DNA sequence: TGTGCCAGTCGGAAAAGTGGGCTGTCCTACGAGCAGTACTTC.